This T cell receptor (beta chain) came from a study of cytomegalovirus exposure and HLA in healthy donors. Study-wide background: Out of approximately 400 genotyped donors, about 80% belonged to the Caucasian-associated ancestry cluster.

The PCR had 60 Vbeta and 13 Jbeta primers. Original data processing: Tens of millions of unique TCR beta chains, 9 million to 14 million shared, were counted in a later analysis. TCRdb keeps only in-frame clones here, not all; method: immunoSEQ multiplex PCR. The V and J calls and the clone size are those of that table, but D and trimming were determined from the DNA. The sample lists 250,000 to 350,000 clones; more than 80% were seen once. Germline V gene lookup returns CDR1 MNHEY and CDR2 SVGAGI. This CDR3 has 15 amino acids. The sequenced sample consisted of PBMCs. This chain connects TRBV6-5 to TRBJ2-5, with 11 bases matching TRBD1. The J call may be mistaken, given a closer DNA end match to TRBJ2-7. This TCR came from a man aged 40-49 years in good health and CMV-seropositive. In DNA, the CDR3 is TGTGCCAGCAGGGCCCGGGACAGGGGGTTCTACGAGCAGTACTTC. Protein: CASRARDRGFYEQYF.